The clone carrying this TCR beta chain was counted only a few times. The antigen is unknown. TCR beta CDR3 amplification used RNA transcripts. A first-round RT-PCR used HTBI primers, followed by a second-round multiplex PCR. TCRdb itself ran the multiplex PCR reads through MiXCR, one entry per CDR3 protein. The repertoire consists of around 400,000 distinct CDR3 sequences, with about 17% occurring once and the leading ten covering roughly 1.5%. This sample was taken from a study of Graves' ophthalmopathy and Graves' hyperthyroidism. Overall study: Before any treatment was given, at initial diagnosis, peripheral blood was collected. Study-wide results and limits: Ophthalmopathy progression predictions by the model showed nearly 75% specificity and 70.59% sensitivity.

Ophthalmopathy donors showed moderate-to-severe activity, CAS ≥3, NOSPECS ≥4 and a duration under 3 months. Clinicians diagnosed using symptoms, serum thyroxine, TRAb, thyroid ultrasound and orbital computed tomography. CDR1 is MNHNS and CDR2 is SASEGT in the germline V gene. The CDR3 has 13 amino acids. Trimming left V 6 bases short and J 7 bases short, with 10 bases between. The chain links TRBV6-1 to TRBJ1-6; D might be TRBD1 (5 bases). Sequencing was carried out using peripheral blood. The TCR was taken from a woman aged 18-29 years with Graves' ophthalmopathy. The chain's CDR3 is CASRARTNSPLHF. In DNA form, the CDR3 reads TGTGCCAGCAGGGCACGGACAAATTCACCCCTCCACTTT.